Following are 17 T cell receptor beta chains from one sample sequenced in a study of blood T cell repertoires in COVID-19. TCRdb keeps only in-frame clones here, not all; method: immunoSEQ multiplex PCR. Of 170,000 or so clones listed, more than 75% are singletons. The sample consisted of peripheral blood. These TCRs come from a middle-aged man with active or convalescent COVID-19.

This clone was observed once. CDR3 DNA: TGCGCCAGCAGCGAGACCTCCGGGACAGGGGGAAATGGCTACACCTTC. Residues: CASSETSGTGGNGYTF. The chain employs TRBV5-1 and TRBJ1-2; 11 positions match TRBD1. V lost 4 bases and J lost 6; bases outside the gene matches: 11. Per germline, CDR1 SGHRS and CDR2 YFSETQ. The CDR3 runs to 16 residues.

V usage is TRBV24-1 and J usage is TRBJ2-3; 13 bases align to TRBD2. Germline trimming cut 3 bases from V and 3 bases from J; bases unmatched to any gene: 5. There are 17 residues in the CDR3. CDR1 is KGHDR, CDR2 SFDVKD, per germline. The CDR3 region is CATSDDSTSGGTDTQYF. The CDR3 coding sequence is TGTGCCACCAGTGATGACTCGACTAGCGGGGGGACAGATACGCAGTATTTT.

The chain has TRBV5-5 and TRBJ2-2, with TRBD2 identical over 12 bases. The ends lost 2 bases at V and 6 bases at J; junction bases unmatched: 5. Germline V gives CDR1 SGHKS, CDR2 YYEKEE (reference sequence). This CDR3 region has 16 residues. CDR3 amino acids: CASSFRTSGASGELFF. The CDR3 coding sequence is TGTGCCAGCAGCTTCCGGACTAGCGGGGCATCCGGGGAGCTGTTTTTT.

The gene calls are TRBV6-1 and TRBJ1-1; D is perhaps TRBD1 (6 bases). Germline-derived CDR1 and CDR2 are MNHNS and SASEGT. Trimming stripped 0 bases from V and 0 bases from J, with 14 bases between. The CDR3 runs to 17 residues. CDR3 in amino acids: CASSEAYRARMNTEAFF. CDR3 coding DNA: TGTGCCAGCAGTGAAGCTTACAGGGCCAGGATGAACACTGAAGCTTTCTTT.

This clone was recorded a few times. The gene calls are TRBV30 and TRBJ1-4, with D unresolved. This CDR3 is built from 13 residues. Germline V lookup: CDR1 GTSNPN, CDR2 SVGIG (reference sequence). V was trimmed by 6 bases and J by 6 bases, leaving 14 bases between them. CDR3 sequence: CACKNWLDEKLFF. The DNA for the CDR3 is TGTGCCTGTAAAAACTGGTTGGATGAAAAACTGTTTTTT.

V usage is TRBV10-3 and J usage is TRBJ1-6; TRBD1 aligns across 9 bases. CDR3 length: 13 amino acids. J lost 9 bases, V lost 10 bases, and 7 bases had no gene match. From germline, CDR1 is ENHRY and CDR2 SYGVKD. CDR3: CATRTGEGSPLHF. CDR3 sequence (DNA): TGTGCCACCAGGACAGGGGAGGGTTCACCCCTCCACTTT.

This clone has more than one count but fewer than ten. This sequence joins TRBV19 and TRBJ2-3; weak D call: TRBD2 (6 bases). Trimming pared 1 base from V and 3 bases from J, leaving 11 bases between. CDR3 length: 15 amino acids. Germline CDR1 is LNHDA and CDR2 is SQIVND (reference sequence). This CDR3 is CASSIGLVNTDTQYF. CDR3 coding DNA: TGTGCCAGTAGTATAGGACTAGTTAATACAGATACGCAGTATTTT.

The rearrangement links TRBV6-5 to TRBJ1-5, with D uncertain. Trimming removed 6 bases from V and 3 bases from J, with 9 bases in between. This CDR3 is 13 amino acids long. Germline V gene lookup returns CDR1 MNHEY and CDR2 SVGAGI. The CDR3 region is CASSDSYNQPQHF. The CDR3, as DNA: TGTGCCAGCAGCGACTCCTACAATCAGCCCCAGCATTTT.

The chain uses TRBV5-1 and TRBJ2-7, with D possibly being TRBD2 (6 bases). Germline CDR1 reads SGHRS; CDR2 reads YFSETQ. Trimming shortened V by 0 bases and J by 5 bases, and 12 bases separated the two germline ends. The CDR3 runs 14 residues. The CDR3 reads CASSLGVGGHEQYF. As DNA, the CDR3 is TGCGCCAGCAGCTTGGGTGTGGGGGGTCACGAGCAGTACTTC.

V usage is TRBV24-1 and J usage is TRBJ2-1, with D perhaps matching TRBD1 (5 bases). Germline CDR1 is KGHDR and CDR2 is SFDVKD. CDR3 size: 13 residues. Trimming left V 4 bases short and J 8 bases short, with 11 bases between. The CDR3 protein is CATSEPDSDEQFF. In DNA form, the CDR3 reads TGTGCCACCAGTGAACCCGACAGTGATGAGCAGTTCTTC.

The CDR3 bases are TGTGCCAGCAGCTTAGTGCGGGGGGCAACAGATACGCAGTATTTT. As protein: CASSLVRGATDTQYF. This chain connects TRBV11-3 to TRBJ2-3; 8 bases map to TRBD2. This CDR3 region has 15 residues. Trimming at V came to 1 base and at J to 3 bases, leaving 3 bases not matched to a gene. CDR1 and CDR2 from the germline V gene are SGHNT and YENEEA.

The chain links TRBV11-3 to TRBJ2-1; TRBD1 aligns across 7 bases. CDR1 is SGHNT and CDR2 is YENEEA in the germline V gene. J gave up 6 bases and V 6 bases, and 14 bases lay outside the gene matches. This CDR3 has 16 residues. CDR3 sequence: CASSREGQGEFNEQFF. In DNA form, the CDR3 reads TGTGCCAGCAGTCGAGAGGGGCAGGGGGAATTCAATGAGCAGTTCTTC.

The V and J genes are TRBV5-1 and TRBJ2-5, with D uncertain. CDR3 size: 14 residues. Germline-derived CDR1 and CDR2 are SGHRS and YFSETQ. The V end was cut by 0 bases, the J end by 1 base, with 7 bases between. The CDR3 region has the DNA TGCGCCAGCAGCTTGGCGGCGGTCCAAGAGACCCAGTACTTC. Translating gives CASSLAAVQETQYF. The full variable domain, its missing parts supplied by reference TRBV5-1 and TRBJ2-5, is KAGVTQTPRYLIKTRGQQVTLSCSPISGHRSVSWYQQTPGQGLQFLFEYFSETQRNKGNFPGRFSGRQFSNSRSEMNVSTLELGDSALYLCASSLAAVQETQYFGPGTRLLVL.

The chain employs TRBV5-6 and TRBJ1-2; D might be TRBD1 (5 bases). The V and J ends lost 3 bases and 8 bases respectively, with 17 bases between them. The CDR3 is 14 amino acids. Germline V gene lookup returns CDR1 SGHDT and CDR2 YYEEEE. Here the CDR3 reads CASSWGRGEEGYTF. Here the CDR3 DNA reads TGTGCCAGCAGCTGGGGCCGGGGGGAGGAAGGCTACACCTTC.

The chain joins TRBV4-3 to TRBJ1-4, with D maybe TRBD1 (5 bases). This CDR3 region has 15 residues. CDR1 and CDR2 from the germline V gene are LGHNA and YSLEER. Deletions cut 4 bases from V and 0 bases from J, with 9 bases between. The CDR3 DNA is TGCGCCAGCAGCCGTCAGGGTGCAACTAATGAAAAACTGTTTTTT. This sequence encodes CASSRQGATNEKLFF.

This chain joins TRBV18 and TRBJ2-7; D might be TRBD1 (5 bases). Germline assignment: CDR1 KGHSH and CDR2 LQKENI. The V and J ends lost 3 bases and 1 base respectively, with 13 bases between them. CDR3 length equals 15 residues. In DNA form, the CDR3 reads TGTGCCAGCTCACCTGACAGACTCCGGTCCTACGAGCAGTACTTC. It specifies CASSPDRLRSYEQYF.

The V gene is TRBV6-6, the J gene TRBJ2-1; 7 positions match TRBD2. The CDR3 is 12 amino acids. The J segment lost 7 bases and the V segment lost 8 bases, leaving 5 bases of the junction unmatched. Germline loops: CDR1 MNHNY, CDR2 SVGAGI (reference sequence). CDR3 in amino acids: CASGGDLNEQFF. The CDR3 nucleotides are TGTGCCAGCGGGGGGGATCTGAATGAGCAGTTCTTC.